These 29 T cell receptor beta chains were sequenced from one sample in a study of CD8+ T cells in alopecia areata. RNA, once extracted, was reverse transcribed into cDNA for use as the sequencing template. Produced via immunoSEQ multiplex PCR; TCRdb's table is partial and in-frame only. The top ten clones hold roughly 15% of a sample with about 160,000 clones, around 87% of them seen once. Sample: CD8+ T cells sorted from blood, taken at week 0. All receptors come from a human donor with alopecia areata.

J is TRBJ1-1 and V is TRBV15; D remains ambiguous. V lost 0 bases to trimming and J lost 7 bases, with 15 bases between them. Germline CDR1 LNHNV, CDR2 YYDKDF (reference sequence). The length of the CDR3 is 15 residues. The CDR3: CATSRDRSAGVEAFF. The DNA of the CDR3 is TGTGCCACCAGCAGAGATAGGAGCGCGGGAGTTGAAGCTTTCTTT.

The chain joins TRBV5-1 to TRBJ1-2, with D perhaps matching TRBD1 (6 bases). The CDR3 is 12 amino acids. Trimming removed 0 bases from V and 8 bases from J, with 8 bases in between. Looked up from germline, CDR1 is SGHRS and CDR2 is YFSETQ. The DNA for the CDR3 is TGCGCCAGCAGCTTGGACAGGGTCGGCTACACCTTC. Amino acids: CASSLDRVGYTF. Full variable domain (outside the CDR3, taken from reference TRBV5-1 and TRBJ1-2): KAGVTQTPRYLIKTRGQQVTLSCSPISGHRSVSWYQQTPGQGLQFLFEYFSETQRNKGNFPGRFSGRQFSNSRSEMNVSTLELGDSALYLCASSLDRVGYTFGSGTRLTVV.

This clone has a handful of counts. This rearrangement joins TRBV29-1 to TRBJ2-1; D gene unclear. The germline gives CDR1 SQVTM, CDR2 ANQGSEA. Trimming pared 4 bases from V and 4 bases from J, leaving 5 bases between. CDR3 length: 11 amino acids. The CDR3 bases are TGCAGCGTTGTAATATACAATGAGCAGTTCTTC. Its translation: CSVVIYNEQFF.

The chain employs TRBV9 and TRBJ2-7, with 14 nucleotides matching TRBD2. The J segment lost 3 bases and the V segment lost 3 bases, leaving 8 bases of the junction unmatched. In germline, CDR1 is SGDLS, CDR2 YYNGEE. The CDR3 sequence is 17 residues long. The CDR3: CASSATSGRDRLYEQYF. The CDR3 region has the DNA TGTGCCAGCAGCGCGACTAGCGGGAGGGATAGACTCTACGAGCAGTACTTC.

This chain connects TRBV7-8 to TRBJ2-5; D may correspond to TRBD1 or TRBD2 (5 bases each). Germline assignment: CDR1 SGHVS and CDR2 FQNEAQ. This CDR3 has 15 amino acids. Trimming cost V 4 bases and J 11 bases, with 23 bases left between them. The CDR3 DNA sequence: TGTGCCAGCAGCTCAACCGGGACGGCTCTTGGGGAGCAGTACTTC. Protein sequence: CASSSTGTALGEQYF.

The chain uses TRBV29-1 and TRBJ1-2; D unresolved. The CDR3 is made up of 14 amino acids. With 3 bases removed from V and 1 base from J, the gap between germline ends came to 12 bases. From germline, CDR1 is SQVTM and CDR2 ANQGSEA. CDR3 in amino acids: CSVEPAGINYGYTF. CDR3 nucleotide sequence: TGCAGCGTTGAGCCTGCGGGGATTAACTATGGCTACACCTTC.

CDR3 bases: TGTGCCAGTGGTCAAGGGGGCGATGAAAAACTGTTTTTT. Translating gives CASGQGGDEKLFF. This chain links TRBV19 with TRBJ1-4, with 7 bases fitting TRBD1. The CDR3 extends over 13 amino acids. The germline V gene has CDR1 LNHDA and CDR2 SQIVND (reference sequence). V shed 8 bases, J shed 6 bases, and the junction held 6 bases outside the gene matches.

This clone appeared once. The chain has TRBV5-1 and TRBJ2-5, with TRBD1 identical over 8 bases. The J call could be wrong; TRBJ2-7 is a better fit for the DNA end. The V gene's germline CDR1 is SGHRS and CDR2 YFSETQ. The CDR3 spans 14 residues. CDR3 coding DNA: TGCGCCAGCAGCTCCGGACAGGGTAGCTACGAGCAGTACTTC. Translating it yields CASSSGQGSYEQYF.

Note on this clone: The sample carries other DNA sequences with the same CDR3. CDR3 sequence (DNA): TGTGCCAGCAGTGAAGCCGGGAGGACAGGATCCTACGAGCAGTACTTC. Its translation: CASSEAGRTGSYEQYF. The rearrangement joins TRBV2 to TRBJ2-7; perhaps D is TRBD1 or TRBD2 (7 bases each). Germline assignment: CDR1 SNHLY and CDR2 FYNNEI. The CDR3 is 16 residues long. Trimming shortened V by 0 bases and J by 1 base, and 13 bases separated the two germline ends. The full variable domain, completed using reference TRBV2 and TRBJ2-7, is EPEVTQTPSHQVTQMGQEVILRCVPISNHLYFYWYRQILGQKVEFLVSFYNNEISEKSEIFDDQFSVERPDGSNFTLKIRSTKLEDSAMYFCASSEAGRTGSYEQYFGPGTRLTVT.

The chain couples TRBV4-1 to TRBJ2-1; D is unclear. Germline-derived CDR1 and CDR2 are MGHRA and YSYEKL. Trimming removed 0 bases from V and 5 bases from J, with 14 bases in between. The CDR3 runs 16 residues. The CDR3 DNA reads TGCGCCAGCAGCCAAGAGAGAGGAAGCTTGAACAATGAGCAGTTCTTC. It translates to CASSQERGSLNNEQFF.

This chain uses TRBV27 with TRBJ2-7; no clear D. The V end was cut by 3 bases, the J end by 5 bases, with 5 bases between. From germline, CDR1 is MNHEY and CDR2 SMNVEV (reference sequence). The CDR3 covers 11 residues. The CDR3 DNA reads as TGTGCCAGCAGTTTTGCCAACGAGCAGTACTTC. Translated: CASSFANEQYF.

The chain carries TRBV5-1 and TRBJ2-4; 7 bases align to TRBD2. V trimming: 0 bases; J trimming: 9 bases; junction bases outside the gene matches: 9. Per germline, CDR1 SGHRS and CDR2 YFSETQ. The CDR3 spans 15 residues. CDR3 loop: CASSLATSERGIQYF. DNA of the CDR3: TGCGCCAGCAGCTTGGCCACTAGCGAGAGGGGCATTCAGTACTTC.

This clone came up a few times. The chain has TRBV4-2 and TRBJ2-7; maybe TRBD2 (5 bases). The V end was cut by 1 base, the J end by 6 bases, with 10 bases between. CDR1 and CDR2 (germline): LGHNA, YNFKEQ. The CDR3 spans 13 residues. This chain's CDR3 is CASSQAIAGEQYF. The CDR3 DNA sequence: TGTGCCAGCAGCCAAGCCATTGCGGGCGAGCAGTACTTC.

This clone was picked up a small number of times. CDR3 nucleotide sequence: TGCAGCGTTGAAGTCTTTTCCCACGAGCAGTACTTC. Amino acid sequence: CSVEVFSHEQYF. This chain uses TRBV29-1 with TRBJ2-7; no reliable D call. V was clipped by 1 base and J by 5 bases, with 9 bases between them. This CDR3 comprises 12 residues. Germline values: CDR1 SQVTM, CDR2 ANQGSEA.

This clone was seen only a few times. V usage is TRBV7-9 and J usage is TRBJ1-2; D is undetermined. Trimming pared 4 bases from V and 6 bases from J, leaving 9 bases between. The CDR3 length is 12 residues. Germline V CDR1 and CDR2: SEHNR, FQNEAQ (reference sequence). CDR3 nucleotides: TGTGCCAGCAGCTACGACACGGATGGCTACACCTTC. It specifies CASSYDTDGYTF.

V usage is TRBV23-1 and J usage is TRBJ2-7; 7 bases map to TRBD2. TRBV23-1 is an ORF for which the function is uncertain. CDR3 length: 16 amino acids. With 3 bases clipped from V and 3 bases from J, the junction kept 11 bases outside the gene matches. CDR3 sequence: CASSHLAVRPRYEQYF. DNA of the CDR3: TGCGCCAGCAGTCACCTAGCGGTACGTCCCCGCTACGAGCAGTACTTC.

The chain carries TRBV6-5 and TRBJ1-1; the D is unclear. V lost 0 bases to trimming and J lost 4 bases, with 9 bases between them. Germline CDR1 and CDR2: MNHEY and SVGAGI. The CDR3 runs 14 residues. The CDR3 is CASSYSTYRTEAFF. DNA for the CDR3: TGTGCCAGCAGTTACTCGACGTATCGCACTGAAGCTTTCTTT.

The rearrangement uses TRBV4-1 and TRBJ2-7; no firm D call. There are 15 residues in the CDR3. Per germline, CDR1 MGHRA and CDR2 YSYEKL. V was clipped by 1 base and J by 7 bases, with 17 bases between them. This chain's CDR3 is CASSQVNSHVGEQYF. As DNA, the CDR3 is TGCGCCAGCAGCCAAGTGAACTCACATGTCGGAGAGCAGTACTTC.

The gene calls are TRBV18 and TRBJ1-2; the D is unclear. Germline assignment: CDR1 KGHSH and CDR2 LQKENI. This CDR3 has 17 amino acids. V gave up 3 bases and J gave up 0 bases, with 17 bases separating them. This CDR3 reads CASSPSSSSGANYGYTF. The CDR3 region has the DNA TGTGCCAGCTCACCGTCCTCCTCTTCTGGAGCTAACTATGGCTACACCTTC.

This clone appeared a single time. The J gene is TRBJ2-7, the V gene TRBV2, with TRBD1 matching 7 bases. The CDR3 is made up of 15 amino acids. Looked up from germline, CDR1 is SNHLY and CDR2 is FYNNEI. V gave up 5 bases and J gave up 2 bases; unmatched junction bases: 9. CDR3 in DNA: TGTGCCAGCAGTTCGGAGACTGACAGGGCCTACGAGCAGTACTTC. Translating it yields CASSSETDRAYEQYF.

The V and J genes are TRBV18 and TRBJ2-7; D assignment may be TRBD1 or TRBD2 (7 bases each). The germline CDR1 and CDR2 sequences are KGHSH and LQKENI. This CDR3 region has 14 residues. V lost 5 bases and J lost 1, with 12 bases in between. CDR3 residues: CASSSGGVSYEQYF. The CDR3 DNA follows: TGTGCCAGCTCATCAGGGGGGGTATCCTACGAGCAGTACTTC. The complete variable domain, with remaining parts taken from reference TRBV18 and TRBJ2-7, reads NAGVMQNPRHLVRRRGQEARLRCSPMKGHSHVYWYRQLPEEGLKFMVYLQKENIIDESGMPKERFSAEFPKEGPSILRIQQVVRGDSAAYFCASSSGGVSYEQYFGPGTRLTVT.

In this sample, this clone turned up once. This chain joins TRBV29-1 and TRBJ2-1; TRBD1 might be the D (5 bases). CDR1 is SQVTM, CDR2 ANQGSEA, per germline. Trimming took off 6 bases at V and 8 bases at J, with 11 bases between the two ends. The length of the CDR3 is 11 residues. CDR3 DNA: TGCAGCGTACCCAGGGTGGATGAGCAGTTCTTC. This sequence encodes CSVPRVDEQFF.

This clone was seen just once. This chain connects TRBV7-9 to TRBJ2-7; 7 bases line up with TRBD1. The CDR3 has 14 residues. CDR1 is SEHNR and CDR2 is FQNEAQ in the germline V gene (reference sequence). The trim removed 4 bases at V and 4 bases at J, leaving 7 bases unmatched. The CDR3 DNA reads as TGTGCCAGCAGCTCCCGACAGGGCGATTACGAGCAGTACTTC. This translates into CASSSRQGDYEQYF.

This chain connects TRBV7-9 to TRBJ2-7; D is undetermined. V was clipped by 5 bases and J by 2 bases, with 25 bases between them. This CDR3 is built from 18 residues. Germline CDR1 SEHNR, CDR2 FQNEAQ (reference sequence). The CDR3 bases are TGTGCCAGCAGCCCGCCATCAGAGACGGACGGACCCACCTACGAGCAGTACTTC. It codes for CASSPPSETDGPTYEQYF.

The V and J genes are TRBV6-1 and TRBJ2-2; D not resolved. Germline V CDR1 and CDR2: MNHNS, SASEGT. The CDR3 has 12 residues. V was cut by 6 bases and J by 7 bases, with 9 bases left in between. The CDR3 loop is CASSLEIGELFF. The CDR3 bases are TGTGCCAGCAGCCTCGAGATCGGGGAGCTGTTTTTT.

The chain recombines TRBV13 with TRBJ2-5; a possible D gene is TRBD1 (6 bases). The germline CDR1 and CDR2 sequences are PRHDT and FYEKMQ (reference sequence). CDR3 length equals 14 residues. The V and J ends lost 7 bases and 4 bases respectively, with 16 bases between them. CDR3 sequence: CASTNRGSIETQYF. The CDR3 coding sequence is TGTGCCAGCACTAATAGGGGGTCTATAGAGACCCAGTACTTC.

The chain is built from TRBV9 and TRBJ2-1; D gene unclear. The length of the CDR3 is 17 residues. Trimming pared 0 bases from V and 4 bases from J, leaving 17 bases between. CDR1 and CDR2 (germline): SGDLS, YYNGEE. The CDR3 loop is CASSVESYLSDYNEQFF. In DNA, the CDR3 is TGTGCCAGCAGCGTAGAGTCTTATCTATCCGATTACAATGAGCAGTTCTTC.

The chain has TRBV2 and TRBJ2-7; TRBD2 might be the D (5 bases). This CDR3 is 14 amino acids long. Trimming stripped 3 bases from V and 5 bases from J, with 14 bases between. The germline V gene encodes CDR1 SNHLY and CDR2 FYNNEI. The CDR3 coding sequence is TGTGCCAGCAGTGACTGGGCGGGTGAGGACGAGCAGTACTTC. This encodes CASSDWAGEDEQYF.

Notes on this clone: At one boundary the junction diverges from the germline segment, which might be a read error. The rearrangement uses TRBV6-9 and TRBJ2-7; possible D gene TRBD1, 5 bases. The germline gives CDR1 MNHGY, CDR2 SVAAGI. CDR3 length equals 14 residues. Written as DNA, the CDR3 is TGTGCCATCAGTGACAGCCAGAAAAACTACGAGCAGTACTTC. Residues: CAISDSQKNYEQYF.